Below are 26 T cell receptor beta chains sequenced from a single sample in a study of blood T cell repertoires in COVID-19. The assay was immunoSEQ multiplex PCR, and TCRdb's table has in-frame clones only and misses some. Of fewer than 300,000 clones in the sample, over 65% were seen once. The sample consisted of peripheral blood. The receptors shown here come from an elderly woman with acute or convalescent COVID-19.

This chain uses TRBV5-6 with TRBJ1-4; D gene uncertain. Per germline, CDR1 SGHDT and CDR2 YYEEEE. Trimming took 0 bases from V and 11 from J, leaving 20 bases between them. CDR3 length equals 16 residues. In DNA, the CDR3 is TGTGCCAGCAGCTTGGGCGTTTACTTATGGAGGGCGAAACTGTTTTTT. This sequence encodes CASSLGVYLWRAKLFF.

In this sample, this clone turned up a few times. The chain employs TRBV19 and TRBJ1-2; D perhaps matches TRBD1 (5 bases). CDR3 size: 17 residues. Per germline, CDR1 LNHDA and CDR2 SQIVND (reference sequence). The V end lost 2 bases, the J end lost 4 bases, and 20 bases lay between the germline ends. The CDR3 loop reads CASSITWAGLPFYGYTF. CDR3 sequence (DNA): TGTGCCAGTAGTATAACCTGGGCAGGGCTTCCTTTCTATGGCTACACCTTC. Full variable domain (rest looked up from reference TRBV19 and TRBJ1-2): DGGITQSPKYLFRKEGQNVTLSCEQNLNHDAMYWYRQDPGQGLRLIYYSQIVNDFQKGDIAEGYSVSREKKESFPLTVTSAQKNPTAFYLCASSITWAGLPFYGYTFGSGTRLTVV.

This sequence joins TRBV19 and TRBJ1-5; a weak D match, TRBD1 (6 bases). The CDR3 has 15 amino acids. CDR1 LNHDA and CDR2 SQIVND come from the germline V gene (reference sequence). V lost 6 bases and J lost 3, with 15 bases in between. In DNA form, the CDR3 reads TGTGCCAGTAGGCGCGGCGGGGGCTACAATCAGCCCCAGCATTTT. Translated: CASRRGGGYNQPQHF.

This chain links TRBV5-1 with TRBJ2-6, with D possibly being TRBD1 (5 bases). The CDR3 spans 17 residues. Trimming pared 0 bases from V and 2 bases from J, leaving 12 bases between. Germline loops: CDR1 SGHRS, CDR2 YFSETQ. In DNA form, the CDR3 reads TGCGCCAGCAGCTTGGTCGCAGGGAAGCCTGGGGCCAACGTCCTGACTTTC. Protein sequence: CASSLVAGKPGANVLTF.

V gene TRBV6-6 combines with J gene TRBJ1-4; D is unresolved. V lost 8 bases to trimming and J lost 5 bases, with 6 bases between them. CDR3 length: 11 residues. Germline V lookup: CDR1 MNHNY, CDR2 SVGAGI (reference sequence). The CDR3 here is CASAENEKLFF. The DNA for the CDR3 is TGTGCCAGCGCCGAGAATGAAAAACTGTTTTTT.

This clone has only one observation. The V gene is TRBV6-6, the J gene TRBJ2-7; the D gene is possibly TRBD1 (6 bases). Trimming left V 6 bases short and J 5 bases short, with 14 bases between. Germline CDR1 MNHNY, CDR2 SVGAGI (reference sequence). This CDR3 spans 13 amino acids. DNA of the CDR3: TGTGCCAGCAGGATGTACAGGGAAAACGAGCAGTACTTC. Translating gives CASRMYRENEQYF.

The chain is built from TRBV23-1 and TRBJ2-6; possibly TRBD1 for D (5 bases). TRBV23-1 qualifies as an ORF whose function is uncertain. The V end was cut by 7 bases, the J end by 0 bases, with 16 bases between. The CDR3 contains 17 residues. For the CDR3, the DNA is TGCGCCAGCAAACAGGAGTCCCCCTACTCTGGGGCCAACGTCCTGACTTTC. Translating gives CASKQESPYSGANVLTF.

This sequence joins TRBV2 and TRBJ1-2; D is unresolved. V lost 4 bases to trimming and J lost 8 bases, with 17 bases between them. Germline V gives CDR1 SNHLY, CDR2 FYNNEI. CDR3 size: 14 residues. CDR3 nucleotides: TGTGCCAGCAGTGGACGCCTTGGAGGGAACGGCTACACCTTC. As protein: CASSGRLGGNGYTF.

The chain employs TRBV12-3 or TRBV12-4 and TRBJ1-1; D remains ambiguous. This CDR3 region has 13 residues. The V end was cut by 5 bases, the J end by 0 bases, with 7 bases between. CDR3 sequence reads: CASSTRVNTEAFF. The CDR3 DNA follows: TGTGCCAGCAGTACTAGGGTGAACACTGAAGCTTTCTTT.

This clone turned up a few times. The same CDR3 is also encoded by other DNA sequences in this sample. The chain joins TRBV18 to TRBJ2-2, with D maybe TRBD1 (6 bases). The V end was cut by 3 bases, the J end by 5 bases, with 7 bases between. CDR1 and CDR2 (germline): KGHSH, LQKENI. The CDR3 contains 13 residues. The CDR3 DNA sequence: TGTGCCAGCTCACCTGGACAGACCGGGGAGCTGTTTTTT. It yields the protein CASSPGQTGELFF.

The chain combines TRBV5-1 with TRBJ1-2, with D unclear. CDR3 length equals 15 residues. V was trimmed by 5 bases and J by 7 bases, leaving 21 bases between them. The germline V gene encodes CDR1 SGHRS and CDR2 YFSETQ. The CDR3, as DNA: TGCGCCAGCAGTCTACGCCCGGTGGAGGCGGCTGGCTACACCTTC. This codes for CASSLRPVEAAGYTF.

CDR3 DNA sequence: TGTGCCAGCAAAGGGGCAGGGACCTACGAGCAGTACTTC. This encodes CASKGAGTYEQYF. The chain carries TRBV6-5 and TRBJ2-7, with D maybe TRBD1 (5 bases). The CDR3 is 13 amino acids. V shed 7 bases and J shed 2 bases, with 12 bases lying between them. The V gene's germline CDR1 is MNHEY and CDR2 SVGAGI.

The V and J genes are TRBV7-2 and TRBJ2-7; 8 bases line up with TRBD2. V shed 5 bases, J shed 6 bases, and the junction held 6 bases outside the gene matches. Germline CDR1 reads SGHTA; CDR2 reads FQGNSA. The CDR3 consists of 13 residues. CDR3 sequence reads: CASSPGGAGEQYF. The CDR3 bases are TGTGCCAGCAGCCCCGGGGGGGCGGGCGAGCAGTACTTC. Complete variable domain (other parts from reference TRBV7-2 and TRBJ2-7): GAGVSQSPSNKVTEKGKDVELRCDPISGHTALYWYRQSLGQGLEFLIYFQGNSAPDKSGLPSDRFSAERTGGSVSTLTIQRTQQEDSAVYLCASSPGGAGEQYFGPGTRLTVT.

Worth noting for this clone: A read error may be the cause here, since a much bigger clone is one base away. The chain uses TRBV7-6 and TRBJ1-1; D ambiguous. V gave up 5 bases and J gave up 2 bases, with 3 bases separating them. The CDR3 contains 11 residues. The V gene's germline CDR1 is SGHVS and CDR2 FNYEAQ. DNA for the CDR3: TGTGCCAGCAGCCGTAACACTGAAGCTTTCTTT. It translates to CASSRNTEAFF.

This clone was detected once. The rearrangement uses TRBV7-8 and TRBJ1-5; D unresolved. CDR1 is SGHVS, CDR2 FQNEAQ, per germline. The CDR3 loop spans 14 amino acids. Trimming took 1 base from V and 4 from J, leaving 8 bases between them. CDR3 in DNA: TGTGCCAGCAGCTTAGGGGCCGAAAATCAGCCCCAGCATTTT. This encodes CASSLGAENQPQHF.

The rearrangement uses TRBV12-3 or TRBV12-4 and TRBJ1-4; TRBD1 might be the D (5 bases). V was shortened by 5 bases and J by 8 bases, with 12 bases between the two germline ends. The CDR3 consists of 13 residues. The CDR3 DNA follows: TGTGCCAGCAGTCCGGGACTGCGAGAAAAACTGTTTTTT. Translation gives CASSPGLREKLFF.

The chain is built from TRBV29-1 and TRBJ2-5, with D unresolved. Germline loops: CDR1 SQVTM, CDR2 ANQGSEA. Trimming left V 6 bases short and J 5 bases short, with 10 bases between. The CDR3 is 11 residues long. The CDR3 DNA follows: TGCAGCGTGCCCATCGGGGAGACCCAGTACTTC. It is translated as CSVPIGETQYF.

V is TRBV9 and J is TRBJ1-1, with 10 bases lining up with TRBD1. The junction had 5 bases not matched to a gene; V was cut back by 1 base and J by 5 bases. Germline CDR1 SGDLS, CDR2 YYNGEE. The CDR3 extends over 15 amino acids. The CDR3 reads CASSVRDRGRTEAFF. The CDR3 nucleotides read TGTGCCAGCAGCGTACGGGACAGGGGTCGAACTGAAGCTTTCTTT. Full variable domain (missing parts from reference TRBV9 and TRBJ1-1): DSGVTQTPKHLITATGQRVTLRCSPRSGDLSVYWYQQSLDQGLQFLIQYYNGEERAKGNILERFSAQQFPDLHSELNLSSLELGDSALYFCASSVRDRGRTEAFFGQGTRLTVV.

V usage is TRBV20-1 and J usage is TRBJ2-5; maybe TRBD1 (5 bases). The CDR3 length is 13 residues. In germline, CDR1 is DFQATT, CDR2 SNEGSKA (reference sequence). The V end was cut by 3 bases, the J end by 4 bases, with 12 bases between. The CDR3 sequence is CSASLAGSETQYF. The CDR3 DNA reads as TGCAGTGCTAGTTTGGCAGGGTCAGAGACCCAGTACTTC.

This chain's CDR3 is CASSLKAGARFNSPLHF. DNA for the CDR3: TGCGCCAGCAGCTTGAAGGCGGGGGCGCGCTTTAATTCACCCCTCCACTTT. V gene TRBV5-1 combines with J gene TRBJ1-6; D is possibly TRBD1 (6 bases). Germline loops: CDR1 SGHRS, CDR2 YFSETQ. V lost 1 base, J lost 6 bases, and 17 bases lay in between. The CDR3 is 17 residues long.

The V gene is TRBV11-3, the J gene TRBJ2-3, with D uncertain. Germline-derived CDR1 and CDR2 are SGHNT and YENEEA. The CDR3 is made up of 12 amino acids. Between the trimmed V and J ends, which lost 6 bases and 2 bases, there was a span of 6 bases. The CDR3 DNA sequence: TGTGCCAGCAGTCAGAACACAGATACGCAGTATTTT. As protein: CASSQNTDTQYF.

The V gene is TRBV6-5, the J gene TRBJ2-3, with D maybe TRBD2 (7 bases). The V gene lost 2 bases and the J gene lost 4 bases, with 10 bases spanning the gap. The CDR3 has 14 residues. Germline values: CDR1 MNHEY, CDR2 SVGAGI. CDR3 bases: TGTGCCAGCAGTTACGGGGGGGCCGCAGATACGCAGTATTTT. Protein: CASSYGGAADTQYF.

The rearrangement joins TRBV7-8 to TRBJ2-5; weak D call: TRBD1 (5 bases). Between the trimmed V and J ends, which lost 3 bases and 4 bases, there was a span of 9 bases. Germline-derived CDR1 and CDR2 are SGHVS and FQNEAQ. This CDR3 is built from 13 residues. The CDR3 DNA is TGTGCCAGCAGCTTCTCTCAGGGAGAGACCCAGTACTTC. This codes for CASSFSQGETQYF.

This clone showed up just once. V gene TRBV4-1 combines with J gene TRBJ1-2; TRBD1 matches at 7 bases. The CDR3 runs 15 residues. J gave up 4 bases and V 5 bases, and 10 bases lay outside the gene matches. Looked up from germline, CDR1 is MGHRA and CDR2 is YSYEKL. The CDR3 protein is CASSSQLQGTYGYTF. CDR3 nucleotides: TGCGCCAGCAGCTCTCAATTACAGGGGACCTATGGCTACACCTTC.

The chain couples TRBV28 to TRBJ2-2; tentative D call: TRBD2 (6 bases). There are 17 residues in the CDR3. Per the germline V gene, CDR1 is MDHEN and CDR2 is SYDVKM. V gave up 7 bases and J gave up 0 bases, with 18 bases separating them. CDR3 in amino acids: CASTRSVWGANTGELFF. CDR3 nucleotide sequence: TGTGCCAGCACCCGATCGGTTTGGGGGGCGAACACCGGGGAGCTGTTTTTT.

The rearrangement links TRBV3-1 (or the pseudogene TRBV3-2) to TRBJ1-6; D not certain. The germline V gene encodes CDR1 LGHDT and CDR2 YNNKEL (reference sequence). V lost 6 bases to trimming and J lost 2 bases, with 8 bases between them. CDR3 length: 14 amino acids. CDR3 nucleotide sequence: TGTGCCAGCAGTCTTTCGGCCTATAATTCACCCCTCCACTTT. It translates to CASSLSAYNSPLHF.